These T cell receptor beta chains were read from a single sample in a study of EBV T-cell therapy then PD-1 blockade in nasopharyngeal carcinoma. Their target antigens are unknown. Assay used: immunoSEQ multiplex PCR; TCRdb lists only in-frame clones, some missing. The table includes approximately 23,000 clones, roughly four fifths detected once. The sample consisted of CD8+ T cells from blood, taken at day -245 from a patient whose treatment included autologous EBV-specific T cells and nivolumab. The receptor set was obtained from a man in his forties with nasopharyngeal carcinoma. Both conserved end residues are part of each CDR3. The order of the fields is clone size, V gene, J gene, D gene, CDR3 DNA, CDR3 protein. The D gene is left open where the match is weak. Rows may omit the clone size; those that give it use once, few, many or a size class.

>-|TRBV7-3|TRBJ2-3|TRBD1
TGTGCCAGCAGCTTGGACAGGTTCACAGATACGCAGTATTTT
CASSLDRFTDTQYF
>-|TRBV7-8|TRBJ1-2|-
TGTGCCAGCAGCCCCCGGACCGACAGTTACACCTTC
CASSPRTDSYTF
>once|TRBV10-3|TRBJ2-3|TRBD2
TGTGCCATCGGTAGCGGGGGGGCAATAGATACGCAGTATTTT
CAIGSGGAIDTQYF
>-|TRBV30|TRBJ2-7|-
TGTGCCTCTGGGACTTACGAGCAGTACTTC
CASGTYEQYF
>-|TRBV15|TRBJ2-5|-
TGTGCCACCAGCACCCAACTAGGGGGTGGCGAGACCCAGTACTTC
CATSTQLGGGETQYF
>-|TRBV15|TRBJ2-2|-
TGTGCCACCAGCAGAGATTGGGGCACCGGGGAGCTGTTTTTT
CATSRDWGTGELFF
>-|TRBV27|TRBJ2-7|-
TGTGCCAGCAGTTTATCGGGGGGCAGCTACGAGCAGTACTTC
CASSLSGGSYEQYF
>-|TRBV9|TRBJ2-2|TRBD2
TGTGCCAGCAGCGTAGAAACGGGGGGCACCGGGGAGCTGTTTTTT
CASSVETGGTGELFF
>-|TRBV9|TRBJ2-2|-
TGTGCCAGCAGCGTAGCTGTTGGCGGGGAGCTGTTTTTT
CASSVAVGGELFF
>-|TRBV30|TRBJ1-1|TRBD1
TGTGCCTGGAGTGTCAGGGGGCCGAACACTGAAGCTTTCTTT
CAWSVRGPNTEAFF
>-|TRBV5-1|TRBJ2-7|TRBD1
TGCGCCAGCAGCTTAAGGGACAGGGTAAACGAGCAGTACTTC
CASSLRDRVNEQYF
>few|TRBV19|TRBJ1-4|-
TGTGCCAGTAGTATGGAGGGGGAAGTCGAAAAACTGTTTTTT
CASSMEGEVEKLFF
>-|TRBV10-3|TRBJ1-2|-
TGTGCCATCAGTGAGTCGATACAGACAGTCTATGGCTACACCTTC
CAISESIQTVYGYTF
>-|TRBV2|TRBJ1-4|-
TGTGCCAGCTTGAGACGGAGTAATGAAAAACTGTTTTTT
CASLRRSNEKLFF
>-|TRBV6-5|TRBJ1-5|-
TGTGCCAGCATCCTAAGGGCAAATCAGCCCCAGCATTTT
CASILRANQPQHF
>once|TRBV2|TRBJ1-1|TRBD1
TGTGCCAGCAACATAGGACAGGGGGATGTACACACTGAAGCTTTCTTT
CASNIGQGDVHTEAFF
>-|TRBV3-1/TRBV3-2|TRBJ2-7|TRBD2
TGTGCCAGCAGCCAAGATGGGGAACTAGCGGAATCCTACGAGCAGTACTTC
CASSQDGELAESYEQYF
>-|TRBV28|TRBJ1-2|TRBD1
TGTGCCAGCAGTTTCGGACAGGGCGGGAACTATGGCTACACCTTC
CASSFGQGGNYGYTF
>-|TRBV6-4|TRBJ2-2|TRBD2
TGTGCCAGCAGTGTTAGCGGGGAGGCACACACCGGGGAGCTGTTTTTT
CASSVSGEAHTGELFF
>-|TRBV7-3|TRBJ2-7|-
TGTGCCAGCAGCGTGGACAGCTCCTACGAGCAGTACTTC
CASSVDSSYEQYF
>-|TRBV5-4|TRBJ1-1|-
TGTGCCAGCAGCTTGGATTGGAGGGGAAGTAACACTGAAGCTTTCTTT
CASSLDWRGSNTEAFF
>-|TRBV4-3|TRBJ2-5|TRBD2
TGCGCCAGCAGCCAAGATCCCCTAGCGGGTCTGGAGACCCAGTACTTC
CASSQDPLAGLETQYF
>-|TRBV27|TRBJ2-3|-
TGTGCCAGCAGTTGGCGGGGTAACACAGATACGCAGTATTTT
CASSWRGNTDTQYF
>medium-sized|TRBV3-1/TRBV3-2|TRBJ2-3|-
TGTGCCAGCAGCCCCGAAGGGGACACAGATACGCAGTATTTT
CASSPEGDTDTQYF
>-|TRBV5-5|TRBJ1-4|TRBD1
TGTGCCAGCAGCTTGGGGACCGGGACAGGGAGGTTTGCTAATGAAAAACTGTTTTTT
CASSLGTGTGRFANEKLFF
>few|TRBV12-3/TRBV12-4|TRBJ1-1|TRBD1
TGTGCCAGCAGCCCGACAGGGAGTGAAGCTTTCTTT
CASSPTGSEAFF
>-|TRBV4-3|TRBJ2-4|-
TGCGCCAGCAGCCAAGAGGTCGCCCAACGGGCCAAAAACATTCAGTACTTC
CASSQEVAQRAKNIQYF
>once|TRBV4-1|TRBJ2-4|-
TGCGCCAGCAGCCTCTTAGGAGACATTCAGTACTTC
CASSLLGDIQYF
>-|TRBV9|TRBJ2-2|-
TGTGCCAGCAGCCCTACTTCGAACACCGGGGAGCTGTTTTTT
CASSPTSNTGELFF
>-|TRBV9|TRBJ1-6|-
TGTGCCAGCAGCGTAGATGGCAGGGAGTCGTCACCCCTCCACTTT
CASSVDGRESSPLHF
>-|TRBV9|TRBJ1-5|-
TGTGCCAGCAGCGTAGGGGACCCTGGGCAGCCCCAGCATTTT
CASSVGDPGQPQHF
>once|TRBV6-6|TRBJ2-1|TRBD2
TGTGCCAGCAGTTCGATGAGGCCTAGCGGCAATGAGCAGTTCTTC
CASSSMRPSGNEQFF
>few|TRBV9|TRBJ1-6|-
TGTGCCAGCAGCGTAGATTCCCGTACCCCACCCCTCCACTTT
CASSVDSRTPPLHF
>-|TRBV10-1|TRBJ2-7|-
TGCGCCAGCAGTAACTTGGGCGACGTTGATCACGAGCAGTACTTC
CASSNLGDVDHEQYF
>many|TRBV7-9|TRBJ2-7|TRBD1
TGTGCCAGCAGCCCCTCTAAGACAGGGGCCTCCTACGAGCAGTACTTC
CASSPSKTGASYEQYF